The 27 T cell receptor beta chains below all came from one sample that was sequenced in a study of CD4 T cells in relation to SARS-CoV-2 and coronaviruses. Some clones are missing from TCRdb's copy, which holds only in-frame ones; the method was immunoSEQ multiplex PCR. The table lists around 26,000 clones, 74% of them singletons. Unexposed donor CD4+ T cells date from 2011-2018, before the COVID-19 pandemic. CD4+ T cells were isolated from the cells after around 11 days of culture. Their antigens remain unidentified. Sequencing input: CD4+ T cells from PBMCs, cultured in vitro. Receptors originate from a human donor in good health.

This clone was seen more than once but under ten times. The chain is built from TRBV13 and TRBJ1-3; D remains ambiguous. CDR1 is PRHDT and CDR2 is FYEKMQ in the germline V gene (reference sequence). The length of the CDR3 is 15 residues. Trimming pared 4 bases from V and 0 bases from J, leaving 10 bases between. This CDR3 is CASSSAALSGNTIYF. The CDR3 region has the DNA TGTGCCAGCAGCTCCGCAGCTCTCTCTGGAAACACCATATATTTT.

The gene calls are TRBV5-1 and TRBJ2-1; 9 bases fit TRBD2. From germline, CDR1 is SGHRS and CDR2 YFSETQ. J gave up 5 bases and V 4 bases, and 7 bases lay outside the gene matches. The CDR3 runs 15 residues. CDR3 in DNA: TGCGCCAGCAGCCCGACTAGCGGACCCGACAATGAGCAGTTCTTC. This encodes CASSPTSGPDNEQFF.

CDR3 DNA: TGTGCCAGCTCACCACCGGTCGAAGAGACCCAGTACTTC. It encodes CASSPPVEETQYF. V is TRBV18 and J is TRBJ2-5; D unclear. The CDR3 runs to 13 residues. Germline CDR1 and CDR2: KGHSH and LQKENI. V dropped 0 bases and J dropped 3 bases, with 5 bases sitting between them.

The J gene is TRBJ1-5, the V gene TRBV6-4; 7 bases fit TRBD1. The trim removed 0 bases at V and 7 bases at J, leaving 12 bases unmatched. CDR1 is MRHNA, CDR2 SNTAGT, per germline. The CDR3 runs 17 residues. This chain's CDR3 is CASSDSRRGQVTQPQHF. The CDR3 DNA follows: TGTGCCAGCAGTGACTCGAGAAGAGGACAGGTCACCCAGCCCCAGCATTTT.

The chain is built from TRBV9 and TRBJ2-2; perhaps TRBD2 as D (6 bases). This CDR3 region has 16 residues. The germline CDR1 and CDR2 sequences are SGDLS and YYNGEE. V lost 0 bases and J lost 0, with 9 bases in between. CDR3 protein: CASSVAGGANTGELFF. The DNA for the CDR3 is TGTGCCAGCAGCGTAGCTGGCGGGGCGAACACCGGGGAGCTGTTTTTT.

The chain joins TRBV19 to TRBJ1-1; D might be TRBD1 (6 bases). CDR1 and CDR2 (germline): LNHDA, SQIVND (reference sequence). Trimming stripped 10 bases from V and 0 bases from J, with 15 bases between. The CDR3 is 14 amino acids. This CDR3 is CATTGPSMNTEAFF. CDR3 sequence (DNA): TGTGCCACAACAGGGCCCTCAATGAACACTGAAGCTTTCTTT.

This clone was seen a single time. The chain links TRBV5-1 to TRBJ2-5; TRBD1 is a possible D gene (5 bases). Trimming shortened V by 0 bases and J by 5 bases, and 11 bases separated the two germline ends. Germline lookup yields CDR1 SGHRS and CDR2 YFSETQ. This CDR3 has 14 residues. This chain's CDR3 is CASSLGGTLETQYF. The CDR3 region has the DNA TGCGCCAGCAGCTTGGGGGGCACCTTGGAGACCCAGTACTTC.

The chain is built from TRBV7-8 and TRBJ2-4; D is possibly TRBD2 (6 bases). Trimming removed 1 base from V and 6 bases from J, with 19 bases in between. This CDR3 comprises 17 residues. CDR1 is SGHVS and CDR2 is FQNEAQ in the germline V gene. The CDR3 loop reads CASSLVTRRAGRNIQYF. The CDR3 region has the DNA TGTGCCAGCAGCTTAGTGACCAGGAGGGCCGGGAGAAACATTCAGTACTTC.

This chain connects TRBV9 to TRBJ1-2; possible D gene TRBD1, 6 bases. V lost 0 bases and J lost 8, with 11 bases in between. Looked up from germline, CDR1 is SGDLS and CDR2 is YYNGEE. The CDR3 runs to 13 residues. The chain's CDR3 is CASSVEGGEGYTF. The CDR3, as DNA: TGTGCCAGCAGCGTAGAAGGGGGGGAGGGCTACACCTTC. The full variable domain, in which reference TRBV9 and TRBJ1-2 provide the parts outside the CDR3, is DSGVTQTPKHLITATGQRVTLRCSPRSGDLSVYWYQQSLDQGLQFLIQYYNGEERAKGNILERFSAQQFPDLHSELNLSSLELGDSALYFCASSVEGGEGYTFGSGTRLTVV.

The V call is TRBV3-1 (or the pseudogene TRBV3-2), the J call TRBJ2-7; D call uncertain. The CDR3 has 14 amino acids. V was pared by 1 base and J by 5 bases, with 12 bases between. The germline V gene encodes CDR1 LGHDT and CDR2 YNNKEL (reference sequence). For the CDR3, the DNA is TGTGCCAGCAGCCAAGGGGCCAACACCCACGAGCAGTACTTC. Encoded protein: CASSQGANTHEQYF.

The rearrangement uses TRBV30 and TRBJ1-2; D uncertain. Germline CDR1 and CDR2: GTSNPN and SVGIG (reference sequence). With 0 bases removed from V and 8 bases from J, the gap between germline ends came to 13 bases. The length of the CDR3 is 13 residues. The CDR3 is CAWSVQTAGGYTF. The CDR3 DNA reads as TGTGCCTGGAGTGTACAGACGGCGGGGGGCTACACCTTC. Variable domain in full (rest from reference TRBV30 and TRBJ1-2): SQTIHQWPATLVQPVGSPLSLECTVEGTSNPNLYWYRQAAGRGLQLLFYSVGIGQISSEVPQNLSASRPQDRQFILSSKKLLLSDSGFYLCAWSVQTAGGYTFGSGTRLTVV.

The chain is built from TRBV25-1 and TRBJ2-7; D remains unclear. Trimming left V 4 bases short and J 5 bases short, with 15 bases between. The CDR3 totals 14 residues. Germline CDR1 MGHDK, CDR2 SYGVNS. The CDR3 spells CASSGNLGAHEQYF. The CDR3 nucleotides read TGTGCCAGCAGTGGGAACCTAGGAGCCCACGAGCAGTACTTC.

The CDR3 sequence is CASSPLINEKLFF. The CDR3 DNA sequence: TGTGCCAGCAGCCCTCTTATAAATGAAAAACTGTTTTTT. This chain uses TRBV7-2 with TRBJ1-4; no clear D. Germline V gene data show CDR1 as SGHTA and CDR2 as FQGNSA. With 5 bases removed from V and 5 bases from J, the gap between germline ends came to 9 bases. This CDR3 region has 13 residues.

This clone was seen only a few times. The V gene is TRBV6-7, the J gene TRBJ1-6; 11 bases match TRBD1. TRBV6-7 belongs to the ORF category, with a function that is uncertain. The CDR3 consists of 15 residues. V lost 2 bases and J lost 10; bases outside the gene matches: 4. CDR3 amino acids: CASSYDGTGGSPLHF. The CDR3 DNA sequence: TGTGCCAGCAGTTACGACGGGACAGGGGGATCACCCCTCCACTTT.

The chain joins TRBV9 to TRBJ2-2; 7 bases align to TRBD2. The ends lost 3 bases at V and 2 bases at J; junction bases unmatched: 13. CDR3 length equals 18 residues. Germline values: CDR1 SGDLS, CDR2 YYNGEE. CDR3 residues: CASSAPGGGPSNTGELFF. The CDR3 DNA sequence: TGTGCCAGCAGCGCACCGGGGGGAGGGCCCTCAAACACCGGGGAGCTGTTTTTT. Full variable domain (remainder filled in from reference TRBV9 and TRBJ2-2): DSGVTQTPKHLITATGQRVTLRCSPRSGDLSVYWYQQSLDQGLQFLIQYYNGEERAKGNILERFSAQQFPDLHSELNLSSLELGDSALYFCASSAPGGGPSNTGELFFGEGSRLTVL.

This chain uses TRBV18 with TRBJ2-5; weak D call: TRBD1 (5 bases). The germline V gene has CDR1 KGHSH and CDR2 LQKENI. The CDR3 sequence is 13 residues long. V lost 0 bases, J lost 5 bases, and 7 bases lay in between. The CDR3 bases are TGTGCCAGCTCACCACCGACAGCTGAGACCCAGTACTTC. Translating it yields CASSPPTAETQYF.

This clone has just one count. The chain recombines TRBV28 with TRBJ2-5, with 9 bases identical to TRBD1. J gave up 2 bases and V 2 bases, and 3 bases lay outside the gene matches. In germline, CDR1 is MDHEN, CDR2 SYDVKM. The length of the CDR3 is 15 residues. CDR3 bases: TGTGCCAGCAGTTTAGCCGGGACAGGGCAAGAGACCCAGTACTTC. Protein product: CASSLAGTGQETQYF. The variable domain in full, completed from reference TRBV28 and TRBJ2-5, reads DVKVTQSSRYLVKRTGEKVFLECVQDMDHENMFWYRQDPGLGLRLIYFSYDVKMKEKGDIPEGYSVSREKKERFSLILESASTNQTSMYLCASSLAGTGQETQYFGPGTRLLVL.

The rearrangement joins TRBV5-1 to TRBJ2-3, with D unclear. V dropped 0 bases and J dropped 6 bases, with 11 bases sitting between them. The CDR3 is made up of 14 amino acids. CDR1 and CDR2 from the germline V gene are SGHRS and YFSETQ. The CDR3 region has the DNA TGCGCCAGCAGCTTGGACTCACCCGGGGATACGCAGTATTTT. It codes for CASSLDSPGDTQYF.

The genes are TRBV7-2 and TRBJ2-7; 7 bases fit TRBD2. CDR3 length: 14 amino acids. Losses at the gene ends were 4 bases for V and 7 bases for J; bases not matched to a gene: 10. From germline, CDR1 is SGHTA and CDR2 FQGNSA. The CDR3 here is CASSSSSGIKEQYF. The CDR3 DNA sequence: TGTGCCAGCAGCTCCTCCAGCGGGATAAAGGAGCAGTACTTC.

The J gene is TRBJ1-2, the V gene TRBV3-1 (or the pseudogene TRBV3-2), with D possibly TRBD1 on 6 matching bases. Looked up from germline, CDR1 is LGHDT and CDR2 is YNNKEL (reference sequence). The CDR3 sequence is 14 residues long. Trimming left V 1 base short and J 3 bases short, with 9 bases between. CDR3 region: CASSQGPGDYGYTF. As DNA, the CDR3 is TGTGCCAGCAGCCAAGGCCCAGGGGACTATGGCTACACCTTC.

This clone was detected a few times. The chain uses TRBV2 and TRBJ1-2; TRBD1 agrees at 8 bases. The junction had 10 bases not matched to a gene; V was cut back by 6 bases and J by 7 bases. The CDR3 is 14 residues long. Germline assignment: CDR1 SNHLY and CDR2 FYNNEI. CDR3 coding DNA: TGTGCCAGCAGCTACCAGGGGGCAATTTTTGGCTACACCTTC. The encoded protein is CASSYQGAIFGYTF.

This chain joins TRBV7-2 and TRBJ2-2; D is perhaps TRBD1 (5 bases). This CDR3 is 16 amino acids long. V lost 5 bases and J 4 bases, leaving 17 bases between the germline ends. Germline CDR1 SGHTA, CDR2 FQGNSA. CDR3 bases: TGTGCCAGCAGCACATGGGGTGGGGCTGGCACCGGGGAGCTGTTTTTT. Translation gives CASSTWGGAGTGELFF.

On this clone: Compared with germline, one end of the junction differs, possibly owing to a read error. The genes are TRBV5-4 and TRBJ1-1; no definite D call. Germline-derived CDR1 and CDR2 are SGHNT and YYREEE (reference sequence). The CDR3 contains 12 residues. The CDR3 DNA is TGTGCCAGCAGCCTCCCGGGCGGCGAGGTTGTCTTT. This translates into CASSLPGGEVVF.

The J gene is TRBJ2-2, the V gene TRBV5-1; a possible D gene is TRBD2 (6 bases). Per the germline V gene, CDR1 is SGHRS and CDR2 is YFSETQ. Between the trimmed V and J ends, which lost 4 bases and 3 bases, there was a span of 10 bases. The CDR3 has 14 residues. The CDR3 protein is CASSPGVDTGELFF. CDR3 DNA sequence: TGCGCCAGCAGCCCGGGGGTGGACACCGGGGAGCTGTTTTTT. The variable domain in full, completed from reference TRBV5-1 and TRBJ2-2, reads KAGVTQTPRYLIKTRGQQVTLSCSPISGHRSVSWYQQTPGQGLQFLFEYFSETQRNKGNFPGRFSGRQFSNSRSEMNVSTLELGDSALYLCASSPGVDTGELFFGEGSRLTVL.

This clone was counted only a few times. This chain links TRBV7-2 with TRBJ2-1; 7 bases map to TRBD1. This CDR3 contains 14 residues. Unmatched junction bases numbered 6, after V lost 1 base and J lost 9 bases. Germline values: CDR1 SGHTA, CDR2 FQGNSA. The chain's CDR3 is CASSLVVSGGEQFF. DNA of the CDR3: TGTGCCAGCAGCTTAGTCGTATCAGGGGGTGAGCAGTTCTTC.

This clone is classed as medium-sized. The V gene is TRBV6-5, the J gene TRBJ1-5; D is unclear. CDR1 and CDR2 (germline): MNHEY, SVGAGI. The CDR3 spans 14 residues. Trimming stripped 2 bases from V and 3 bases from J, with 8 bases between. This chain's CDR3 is CASSYDVTNQPQHF. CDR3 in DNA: TGTGCCAGCAGTTACGACGTCACCAATCAGCCCCAGCATTTT.

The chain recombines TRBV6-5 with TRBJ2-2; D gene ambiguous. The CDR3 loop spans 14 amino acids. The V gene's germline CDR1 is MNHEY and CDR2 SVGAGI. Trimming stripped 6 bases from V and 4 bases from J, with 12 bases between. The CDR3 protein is CASSLIRSTGELFF. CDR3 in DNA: TGTGCCAGCAGCCTAATCCGGAGCACCGGGGAGCTGTTTTTT.